One sample yielded the 26 T cell receptor beta chains listed below, sequenced in a study of shared clonotypes between healthy human individuals. Using immunoSEQ multiplex PCR, the repertoire was profiled, and TCRdb retains in-frame clones only, with some absent. The sample consists of about 680,000 clones, around 73% of them appearing once. Sequenced: memory CD4+ T cells sorted from blood. Subset indicated: CD45RA-negative fraction. These receptors were collected from a woman under 40 in good health.

In this sample, this clone turned up once. This rearrangement joins TRBV7-9 to TRBJ2-3, with D perhaps assigned TRBD1 or TRBD2 (5 bases each). There are 14 residues in the CDR3. The V end was cut by 2 bases, the J end by 3 bases, with 9 bases between. Germline values: CDR1 SEHNR, CDR2 FQNEAQ (reference sequence). Written as DNA, the CDR3 is TGTGCCAGCAGCTTATGGGGGTCTACAGATACGCAGTATTTT. It translates to CASSLWGSTDTQYF.

This clone was counted between two and nine times. The V gene is TRBV6-5, the J gene TRBJ1-2, with D maybe TRBD1 (6 bases). Germline loops: CDR1 MNHEY, CDR2 SVGAGI. The CDR3 runs to 15 residues. V was cut by 5 bases and J by 5 bases, with 18 bases left in between. This chain's CDR3 is CASSPTDSARYGYTF. The CDR3 region has the DNA TGTGCCAGCAGTCCCACGGACAGCGCCCGATATGGCTACACCTTC.

The V gene is TRBV5-1, the J gene TRBJ1-2; the match to TRBD1 covers 10 bases. V lost 4 bases and J lost 6; bases outside the gene matches: 12. The V gene's germline CDR1 is SGHRS and CDR2 YFSETQ. The CDR3 loop spans 16 amino acids. CDR3 residues: CASSRDRGIFGDGYTF. The CDR3 nucleotides are TGCGCCAGCAGCCGGGACAGGGGTATTTTTGGCGATGGCTACACCTTC.

The chain uses TRBV2 and TRBJ1-2; 9 bases match TRBD1. V lost 10 bases and J lost 5; bases outside the gene matches: 5. The CDR3 is 12 residues long. Germline V lookup: CDR1 SNHLY, CDR2 FYNNEI. The CDR3 loop reads CATRDRAYGYTF. The CDR3 nucleotides read TGTGCCACCCGGGACAGGGCATATGGCTACACCTTC.

The rearrangement links TRBV6-5 to TRBJ2-1, with 12 bases aligning to TRBD2. The germline CDR1 and CDR2 sequences are MNHEY and SVGAGI. Trimming took 8 bases from V and 5 from J; bases not matched to a gene: 7. This CDR3 is 15 amino acids long. CDR3: CASATRLAGDNEQFF. The DNA for the CDR3 is TGTGCCAGCGCTACCAGACTAGCGGGAGACAATGAGCAGTTCTTC.

This clone came up a few times. CDR3 in amino acids: CSVKNTEAFF. Here the CDR3 DNA reads TGCAGTGTTAAGAACACTGAAGCTTTCTTT. This sequence joins TRBV20-1 and TRBJ1-1; D is unresolved. Germline lookup yields CDR1 DFQATT and CDR2 SNEGSKA (reference sequence). The CDR3 is 10 residues long. V lost 7 bases and J 1 base, leaving 4 bases between the germline ends.

This rearrangement joins TRBV5-1 to TRBJ1-1, with 11 bases aligning to TRBD1. Germline assignment: CDR1 SGHRS and CDR2 YFSETQ. This CDR3 has 16 residues. J was trimmed by 1 base and V by 0 bases; bases with no gene match: 2. Written as DNA, the CDR3 is TGCGCCAGCAGCTTGGGGACAGGGGGCAGGAACACTGAAGCTTTCTTT. Residues: CASSLGTGGRNTEAFF. The full variable domain, rest sourced from reference TRBV5-1 and TRBJ1-1, is KAGVTQTPRYLIKTRGQQVTLSCSPISGHRSVSWYQQTPGQGLQFLFEYFSETQRNKGNFPGRFSGRQFSNSRSEMNVSTLELGDSALYLCASSLGTGGRNTEAFFGQGTRLTVV.

The gene calls are TRBV6-5 and TRBJ2-7; D remains ambiguous. Germline assignment: CDR1 MNHEY and CDR2 SVGAGI. This CDR3 has 15 amino acids. Trimming stripped 4 bases from V and 0 bases from J, with 13 bases between. The CDR3 nucleotides are TGTGCCAGCAGTTTGACTCTTTTAAGCTCCTACGAGCAGTACTTC. This translates into CASSLTLLSSYEQYF.

The chain carries TRBV29-1 and TRBJ2-7, with 8 bases matching TRBD2. The CDR3 extends over 14 amino acids. V lost 4 bases and J lost 2; bases outside the gene matches: 7. Germline-derived CDR1 and CDR2 are SQVTM and ANQGSEA. CDR3 sequence: CSVGAGDFPYEQYF. Here the CDR3 DNA reads TGCAGCGTTGGAGCGGGAGATTTCCCCTACGAGCAGTACTTC.

V usage is TRBV7-6 and J usage is TRBJ2-7, with 9 bases that match TRBD2. Germline lookup yields CDR1 SGHVS and CDR2 FNYEAQ. V shed 2 bases and J 12 bases; nucleotides not matched to a gene: 11. The CDR3 is 14 amino acids. As DNA, the CDR3 is TGTGCCAGCAGCTTAAGTTCTGGCGGGAGGGCTATGTACTTC. Translation: CASSLSSGGRAMYF.

This clone was counted a single time. As DNA, the CDR3 is TGTGCCAGCAGCTTAACAACTGCACGCTCCTACGAGCAGTACTTC. Translation gives CASSLTTARSYEQYF. The rearrangement joins TRBV7-6 to TRBJ2-7; D unresolved. This CDR3 has 15 amino acids. The V gene lost 2 bases and the J gene lost 0 bases, with 11 bases spanning the gap. In germline, CDR1 is SGHVS, CDR2 FNYEAQ.

This chain uses TRBV19 with TRBJ1-1, with 9 bases identical to TRBD1. J gave up 0 bases and V 4 bases, and 9 bases lay outside the gene matches. The CDR3 runs to 17 residues. Per the germline V gene, CDR1 is LNHDA and CDR2 is SQIVND (reference sequence). CDR3 loop: CASSTFGQGIMNTEAFF. In DNA form, the CDR3 reads TGTGCCAGTAGTACCTTCGGACAGGGGATAATGAACACTGAAGCTTTCTTT.

This clone was seen a handful of times. The gene calls are TRBV30 and TRBJ1-4; D uncertain. The CDR3 runs 13 residues. Germline values: CDR1 GTSNPN, CDR2 SVGIG (reference sequence). Trimming pared 0 bases from V and 7 bases from J, leaving 9 bases between. This CDR3 is CAWSVGFGEKLFF. Written as DNA, the CDR3 is TGTGCCTGGAGTGTGGGGTTTGGTGAAAAACTGTTTTTT.

In its sample, this clone was seen a few times. The chain links TRBV7-9 to TRBJ2-7; 7 nucleotides match TRBD1. The CDR3 is 14 residues long. The trim removed 1 base at V and 6 bases at J, leaving 6 bases unmatched. Germline lookup yields CDR1 SEHNR and CDR2 FQNEAQ (reference sequence). The CDR3 bases are TGTGCCAGCAGCTTAGAGGCGACAGGGTCCGAGCAGTACTTC. It encodes CASSLEATGSEQYF.

V gene TRBV7-9 combines with J gene TRBJ2-7, with 11 bases that match TRBD2. Germline V lookup: CDR1 SEHNR, CDR2 FQNEAQ (reference sequence). The CDR3 extends over 16 amino acids. V was clipped by 1 base and J by 1 base; unmatched bases: 3. The CDR3 reads CASSLGLAGRSYEQYF. The DNA of the CDR3 is TGTGCCAGCAGCTTAGGACTAGCGGGAAGGTCCTACGAGCAGTACTTC.

The CDR3 nucleotides read TGTGCCAGCGGCAGACCGGACGGTGATATCAATCAGCCCCAGCATTTT. It is translated as CASGRPDGDINQPQHF. The chain combines TRBV28 with TRBJ1-5, with D unclear. V gave up 8 bases and J gave up 3 bases, with 20 bases separating them. The CDR3 covers 16 residues. CDR1 and CDR2 (germline): MDHEN, SYDVKM.

The V gene is TRBV19, the J gene TRBJ1-5; no reliable D call. V lost 1 base to trimming and J lost 7 bases, with 8 bases between them. CDR3 length: 13 amino acids. Germline CDR1 reads LNHDA; CDR2 reads SQIVND (reference sequence). In DNA form, the CDR3 reads TGTGCCAGTAGTATAGGTCGCCGGCAGCCCCAGCATTTT. Encoded protein: CASSIGRRQPQHF.

This chain uses TRBV7-8 with TRBJ2-7; 9 bases are shared with TRBD2. V was clipped by 5 bases and J by 2 bases; unmatched bases: 7. This CDR3 has 15 residues. Germline CDR1 and CDR2: SGHVS and FQNEAQ. The CDR3 region has the DNA TGTGCCAGCAGCCCTGAGCGGGGGGAAACCTACGAGCAGTACTTC. Amino acid sequence: CASSPERGETYEQYF.

A few counts support this clone. The genes are TRBV7-9 and TRBJ2-6; possible D gene TRBD2, 6 bases. The CDR3 has 18 residues. Germline loops: CDR1 SEHNR, CDR2 FQNEAQ (reference sequence). V was cut by 3 bases and J by 0 bases, with 15 bases left in between. CDR3 sequence reads: CASSFIRDLSSGANVLTF. The CDR3 DNA sequence: TGTGCCAGCAGCTTTATCCGGGACTTAAGCTCTGGGGCCAACGTCCTGACTTTC.

This clone was detected once. The chain couples TRBV11-1 to TRBJ1-5, with D possibly TRBD1 on 6 matching bases. CDR1 is SGHAT and CDR2 is FQDESV in the germline V gene (reference sequence). The CDR3 is 13 residues long. Trimming took off 11 bases at V and 9 bases at J, with 20 bases between the two ends. In DNA, the CDR3 is TGTGCCCCGCCACCGAGGGGGAGAAGGCCCCAGCATTTT. It is translated as CAPPPRGRRPQHF.

This clone appeared a single time. V usage is TRBV30 and J usage is TRBJ2-1, with 10 bases aligning to TRBD2. V trimming: 5 bases; J trimming: 0 bases; junction bases outside the gene matches: 4. Per germline, CDR1 GTSNPN and CDR2 SVGIG (reference sequence). The CDR3 covers 15 residues. The CDR3 here is CAWVIAGGSYNEQFF. The CDR3 DNA is TGTGCCTGGGTAATAGCGGGAGGCTCCTACAATGAGCAGTTCTTC.

The chain carries TRBV10-2 and TRBJ2-4, with TRBD2 identical over 10 bases. V shed 6 bases, J shed 2 bases, and the junction held 13 bases outside the gene matches. In germline, CDR1 is WSHSY, CDR2 SAAADI. This CDR3 is built from 18 residues. CDR3 residues: CASREREGLSDTKNIQYF. The CDR3 region has the DNA TGCGCCAGCAGGGAGCGGGAGGGCCTTTCGGATACCAAAAACATTCAGTACTTC.

In its sample, this clone was seen a few times. The chain links TRBV7-2 to TRBJ2-5; 11 positions agree with TRBD2. CDR1 SGHTA and CDR2 FQGNSA come from the germline V gene. The CDR3 has 16 amino acids. Losses at the gene ends were 5 bases for V and 5 bases for J; bases not matched to a gene: 10. In nucleotides, the CDR3 is TGTGCCAGCAGCCAGGCTGTACTAGCGGGAGTGGAGACCCAGTACTTC. Its protein is CASSQAVLAGVETQYF.

V and J are TRBV7-9 and TRBJ2-3; 9 bases agree with TRBD2. This CDR3 region has 13 residues. Germline assignment: CDR1 SEHNR and CDR2 FQNEAQ (reference sequence). Here the CDR3 DNA reads TGTGTCACTATAGCGGGGGTGGCAGATACGCAGTATTTT. It codes for CVTIAGVADTQYF.

J is TRBJ1-2 and V is TRBV6-5, with a tentative D call TRBD1 (6 bases). The CDR3 loop spans 15 amino acids. In germline, CDR1 is MNHEY, CDR2 SVGAGI. V shed 8 bases and J shed 4 bases, with 20 bases lying between them. Here the CDR3 reads CASRKTQEGGYGYTF. CDR3 DNA: TGTGCCAGCCGAAAAACCCAAGAGGGGGGCTATGGCTACACCTTC.

The chain combines TRBV5-1 with TRBJ2-1, with 8 bases fitting TRBD2. Per germline, CDR1 SGHRS and CDR2 YFSETQ. This CDR3 is 15 amino acids long. Trimming took 0 bases from V and 5 from J; bases not matched to a gene: 4. The CDR3 sequence is CASSLAGGPNNEQFF. DNA of the CDR3: TGCGCCAGCAGCTTGGCGGGAGGGCCCAACAATGAGCAGTTCTTC.